A single sample is the source of the 24 T cell receptor beta chains below, sequenced in a study of response to subunit inactivated influenza vaccine. TCRdb called the RT-PCR reads again in MiXCR, with one record for every CDR3 protein. The sample lists more than 700,000 distinct CDR3 sequences; around 20% were seen once. The input for sequencing was PBMCs from blood, taken about 5 days after vaccination. The source of these receptors is a man aged 50 to 60 who received an inactivated influenza vaccine.

In this sample, this clonotype turned up a few times. The chain is built from TRBV7-2 and TRBJ2-1; D is unclear. V shed 0 bases and J shed 0 bases, with 9 bases lying between them. This CDR3 has 16 residues. The germline CDR1 and CDR2 sequences are SGHTA and FQGNSA. For the CDR3, the DNA is TGTGCCAGCAGCTTAGCGGGCGGAGTCTCCTACAATGAGCAGTTCTTC. The encoded protein is CASSLAGGVSYNEQFF.

J is TRBJ2-3 and V is TRBV28, with 11 nucleotides matching TRBD2. V shed 4 bases, J shed 5 bases, and the junction held 8 bases outside the gene matches. CDR1 and CDR2 from the germline V gene are MDHEN and SYDVKM. The CDR3 is 16 amino acids. Here the CDR3 reads CASSSGSSGRIDTQYF. DNA for the CDR3: TGTGCCAGCAGTTCGGGTTCTAGCGGGAGGATAGATACGCAGTATTTT.

The genes are TRBV6-5 and TRBJ2-1; the D is unclear. Germline lookup yields CDR1 MNHEY and CDR2 SVGAGI. The ends were cut back, 3 bases at V and 7 bases at J, with 16 bases in the middle. CDR3 length: 15 residues. CDR3 DNA: TGTGCCAGCAGTTATTCGGGTAGTTCTGGTAATGAGCAGTTCTTC. Its protein is CASSYSGSSGNEQFF.

This clonotype was detected only a few times. This CDR3 reads CSVEEESYEQYF. In DNA form, the CDR3 reads TGCAGCGTTGAAGAGGAATCCTACGAGCAGTACTTC. The rearrangement links TRBV29-1 to TRBJ2-7; D remains unclear. CDR1 is SQVTM, CDR2 ANQGSEA, per germline. Trimming cost V 0 bases and J 1 base, with 4 bases left between them. This CDR3 has 12 residues.

The chain couples TRBV6-1 to TRBJ1-2; TRBD1 is a possible D gene (5 bases). With 6 bases removed from V and 3 bases from J, the gap between germline ends came to 17 bases. The germline V gene encodes CDR1 MNHNS and CDR2 SASEGT. The CDR3 has 15 amino acids. CDR3 DNA sequence: TGTGCCAGCAGCCTAGGGAGGGGCGCGTACTATGGCTACACCTTC. It is translated as CASSLGRGAYYGYTF.

This clonotype turned up a few times. The chain joins TRBV11-2 to TRBJ2-3; 10 nucleotides match TRBD2. Germline CDR1 SGHAT, CDR2 FQNNGV. This CDR3 has 15 amino acids. J was trimmed by 4 bases and V by 5 bases; bases with no gene match: 6. CDR3 coding DNA: TGTGCCAGCAGCGACCCCAGCGGGGGGGCAGATACGCAGTATTTT. Amino acids: CASSDPSGGADTQYF.

The V gene is TRBV20-1, the J gene TRBJ2-7, with D perhaps TRBD2 (6 bases). Between the trimmed V and J ends, which lost 6 bases and 7 bases, there was a span of 13 bases. This CDR3 comprises 11 residues. Germline V CDR1 and CDR2: DFQATT, SNEGSKA (reference sequence). CDR3 region: CSAKTSVEQYF. The CDR3 DNA reads TGCAGTGCAAAGACTAGTGTTGAGCAGTACTTC.

This clonotype was seen more than once but under ten times. V and J are TRBV24-1 and TRBJ2-3, with D possibly matching TRBD2 (6 bases). V lost 4 bases and J 2 bases, leaving 12 bases between the germline ends. Germline V gene sequence: CDR1 KGHDR, CDR2 SFDVKD. This CDR3 spans 15 amino acids. This chain's CDR3 is CATSDRGGVTDTQYF. CDR3 coding DNA: TGTGCCACCAGTGACCGCGGCGGGGTCACAGATACGCAGTATTTT.

CDR3 residues: CSARGGRTGNEQFF. CDR3 coding DNA: TGCAGTGCTCGAGGTGGAAGGACAGGGAATGAGCAGTTCTTC. The chain has TRBV20-1 and TRBJ2-1; 8 nucleotides line up with TRBD1. J lost 7 bases, V lost 5 bases, and 10 bases had no gene match. This CDR3 has 14 amino acids. Per the germline V gene, CDR1 is DFQATT and CDR2 is SNEGSKA (reference sequence).

This clonotype was counted between two and nine times. The chain joins TRBV5-1 to TRBJ2-3, with 9 bases lining up with TRBD2. This CDR3 has 15 residues. J gave up 3 bases and V 1 base, and 3 bases lay outside the gene matches. CDR1 SGHRS and CDR2 YFSETQ come from the germline V gene. This CDR3 is CASSLPSGETDTQYF. Written as DNA, the CDR3 is TGCGCCAGCAGCTTGCCTAGCGGGGAAACAGATACGCAGTATTTT.

This clonotype has just a few counts. The gene calls are TRBV12-3 or TRBV12-4 and TRBJ2-3; no clear D. Trimming left V 6 bases short and J 2 bases short, with 9 bases between. This CDR3 is built from 13 residues. DNA for the CDR3: TGTGCCAGCAGCCCAAGGGCCACAGATACGCAGTATTTT. This translates into CASSPRATDTQYF.

In the case of this clonotype: The junction departs from germline at one end; a sequencing error may be responsible. The gene calls are TRBV6-1 and TRBJ1-4; a weak D match, TRBD1 (5 bases). Germline CDR1 is MNHNS and CDR2 is SASEGT. The CDR3 loop spans 17 amino acids. Written as DNA, the CDR3 is TGTGCCAGCAGTAGCCAGGGTGTTATTGCAACTGATGAAAAACTGTTTTTT. This codes for CASSSQGVIATDEKLFF.

This sequence joins TRBV3-1 and TRBJ1-1; D remains unclear. This CDR3 region has 14 residues. Per the germline V gene, CDR1 is LGHDT and CDR2 is YNNKEL (reference sequence). V lost 3 bases and J 0 bases, leaving 8 bases between the germline ends. DNA for the CDR3: TGTGCCAGCAGCCAGCACCCCATGAACACTGAAGCTTTCTTT. This sequence encodes CASSQHPMNTEAFF.

The CDR3 coding sequence is TGTGCCAGCAGCTTAACTCCCGGCACGAATACGCAGTATTTT. Its protein product is CASSLTPGTNTQYF. The chain employs TRBV7-2 and TRBJ2-3; no clear D. Germline-derived CDR1 and CDR2 are SGHTA and FQGNSA. V was cut by 2 bases and J by 7 bases, with 13 bases left in between. The CDR3 totals 14 residues.

The rearrangement joins TRBV28 to TRBJ2-2, with D perhaps TRBD1 (5 bases). This CDR3 comprises 17 residues. The germline CDR1 and CDR2 sequences are MDHEN and SYDVKM. The ends were cut back, 1 base at V and 4 bases at J, with 16 bases in the middle. The DNA for the CDR3 is TGTGCCAGCAGTTTATATAGCCCGGCAGGGCGCACCGGGGAGCTGTTTTTT. This sequence encodes CASSLYSPAGRTGELFF.

The chain is built from TRBV6-1 and TRBJ1-4; D is possibly TRBD1 (6 bases). The CDR3 length is 15 residues. V lost 6 bases to trimming and J lost 4 bases, with 15 bases between them. CDR1 is MNHNS, CDR2 SASEGT, per germline. CDR3 DNA: TGTGCCAGCAGATCAACAGGGAGGATTAATGAAAAACTGTTTTTT. Its protein is CASRSTGRINEKLFF.

The rearrangement joins TRBV12-3 or TRBV12-4 to TRBJ2-3; tentative D call: TRBD2 (5 bases). The CDR3 length is 13 residues. The V end was cut by 5 bases, the J end by 6 bases, with 12 bases between. DNA for the CDR3: TGTGCCAGCAGTACTACGGGATCTGATACGCAGTATTTT. Translating gives CASSTTGSDTQYF.

The chain is built from TRBV20-1 and TRBJ1-1; D is ambiguous. The V end was cut by 3 bases, the J end by 4 bases, with 15 bases between. CDR1 and CDR2 from the germline V gene are DFQATT and SNEGSKA (reference sequence). CDR3 length: 14 amino acids. In DNA, the CDR3 is TGCAGTGCTAGCTTTAGCATTGGCGGCACTGAAGCTTTCTTT. It translates to CSASFSIGGTEAFF.

The gene calls are TRBV3-1 and TRBJ2-1; 9 nucleotides line up with TRBD2. Germline values: CDR1 LGHDT, CDR2 YNNKEL (reference sequence). Unmatched junction bases numbered 17, after V lost 11 bases and J lost 0 bases. CDR3 length: 18 amino acids. In nucleotides, the CDR3 is TGTGCCTCCTGCCAACCCCGGGCGGGGGGGTTCTCCTACAATGAGCAGTTCTTC. Amino acid sequence: CASCQPRAGGFSYNEQFF.

The J gene is TRBJ2-3, the V gene TRBV4-1; D may correspond to TRBD1 or TRBD2 (6 bases each). The germline V gene encodes CDR1 MGHRA and CDR2 YSYEKL. The CDR3 has 15 residues. The V and J ends lost 1 base and 6 bases respectively, with 14 bases between them. This CDR3 is CASSQVSGAGDTQYF. The CDR3 DNA reads as TGCGCCAGCAGCCAAGTATCGGGGGCGGGGGATACGCAGTATTTT.

The chain recombines TRBV20-1 with TRBJ2-7, with TRBD1 matching over 7 bases. V trimming: 4 bases; J trimming: 4 bases; junction bases outside the gene matches: 10. The CDR3 covers 14 residues. Germline CDR1 reads DFQATT; CDR2 reads SNEGSKA (reference sequence). The CDR3 DNA is TGCAGTGCTAAAAACCGACAGGGATATTACGAGCAGTACTTC. Translation: CSAKNRQGYYEQYF.

Only a few counts were recorded for this clonotype. The CDR3 sequence is CASSTRLAGTEAFF. The DNA of the CDR3 is TGCGCCAGCAGCACCCGGCTCGCTGGGACTGAAGCTTTCTTT. The chain joins TRBV5-1 to TRBJ1-1; D is undetermined. Trimming cost V 4 bases and J 5 bases, with 15 bases left between them. CDR3 size: 14 residues. Germline V gives CDR1 SGHRS, CDR2 YFSETQ.

This rearrangement joins TRBV25-1 to TRBJ2-5, with a tentative D call TRBD2 (5 bases). CDR1 and CDR2 (germline): MGHDK, SYGVNS. The CDR3 contains 16 residues. V was cut by 2 bases and J by 4 bases, with 17 bases left in between. The CDR3 spells CASSELWGASPETQYF. The CDR3 DNA follows: TGTGCCAGCAGTGAACTTTGGGGAGCCTCTCCAGAGACCCAGTACTTC.

This clonotype came up a few times. One end of the junction does not line up with germline, which may come from a read error. The rearrangement joins TRBV2 to TRBJ1-2; D is uncertain. The CDR3 runs to 13 residues. The germline CDR1 and CDR2 sequences are SNHLY and FYNNEI. CDR3 loop: CASSEARIYGYTF. CDR3 bases: TGTGCCAGCAGCGAAGCGCGGATATATGGCTACACCTTC.